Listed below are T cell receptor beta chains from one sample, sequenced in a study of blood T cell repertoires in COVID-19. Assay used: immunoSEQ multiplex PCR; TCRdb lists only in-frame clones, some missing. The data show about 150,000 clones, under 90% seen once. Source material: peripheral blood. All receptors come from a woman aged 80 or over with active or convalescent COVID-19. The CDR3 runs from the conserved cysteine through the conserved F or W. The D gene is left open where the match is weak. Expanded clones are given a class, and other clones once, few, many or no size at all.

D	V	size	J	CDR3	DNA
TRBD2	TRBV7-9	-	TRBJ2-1	CASSLSGSELWYNEQFF	TGTGCCAGCAGCTTGAGCGGGAGCGAATTATGGTACAATGAGCAGTTCTTC
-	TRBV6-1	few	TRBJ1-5	CASSEQEVAVRQPQHF	TGTGCCAGCAGTGAACAGGAGGTGGCCGTAAGGCAGCCCCAGCATTTT
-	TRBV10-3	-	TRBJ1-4	CAISESTAGNYNEKLFF	TGTGCCATCAGTGAGTCGACGGCCGGCAACTATAATGAAAAACTGTTTTTT
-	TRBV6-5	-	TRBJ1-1	CASEGVPNTEAFF	TGTGCCAGCGAAGGGGTTCCGAACACTGAAGCTTTCTTT
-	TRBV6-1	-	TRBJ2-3	CASSEFVLAADTQYF	TGTGCCAGCAGTGAATTTGTCCTAGCTGCCGATACGCAGTATTTT
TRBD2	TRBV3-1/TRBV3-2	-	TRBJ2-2	CASSRTSVGTGELFF	TGTGCCAGCAGCCGCACTAGCGTCGGCACCGGGGAGCTGTTTTTT
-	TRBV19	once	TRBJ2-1	CASSQRQGHLSYNEQFF	TGTGCCAGTAGCCAACGCCAGGGACACCTCTCCTACAATGAGCAGTTCTTC
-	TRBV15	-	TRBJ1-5	CATSRRGFNQPQHF	TGTGCCACCAGCAGGCGAGGTTTCAATCAGCCCCAGCATTTT
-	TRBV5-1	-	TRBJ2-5	CASSLFNSNQETQYF	TGCGCCAGCAGCTTGTTCAACAGTAACCAAGAGACCCAGTACTTC
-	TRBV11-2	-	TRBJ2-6	CASSLVASLSSGANVLTF	TGTGCCAGCAGCTTAGTGGCTAGCCTCAGCTCTGGGGCCAACGTCCTGACTTTC
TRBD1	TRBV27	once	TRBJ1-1	CASSLGTGGTEAFF	TGTGCCAGCAGTTTAGGGACAGGGGGGACTGAAGCTTTCTTT
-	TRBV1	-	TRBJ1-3	CTSRPGGYSSGNTIYF	TGCACCAGCCGACCAGGGGGCTACAGCTCTGGAAACACCATATATTTT
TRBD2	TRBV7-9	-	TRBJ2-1	CASSLVRDSGSHEQFF	TGTGCCAGCAGCTTAGTCCGGGATAGCGGGAGCCATGAGCAGTTCTTC
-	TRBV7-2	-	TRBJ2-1	CASSLVRLLTVEQFF	TGTGCCAGCAGCTTAGTGCGTCTTCTCACAGTTGAGCAGTTCTTC
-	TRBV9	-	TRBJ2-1	CASSVEPSNEQFF	TGTGCCAGCAGCGTAGAACCGAGCAATGAGCAGTTCTTC
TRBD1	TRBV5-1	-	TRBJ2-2	CASSWGQGIPGELFF	TGCGCCAGCAGCTGGGGACAGGGTATCCCCGGGGAGCTGTTTTTT
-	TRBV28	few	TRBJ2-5	CASSLFQGTFQYF	TGTGCCAGCAGTTTATTTCAAGGGACTTTCCAGTACTTC
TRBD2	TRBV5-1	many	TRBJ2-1	CASSLGAAGVGEQFF	TGCGCCAGCAGCTTGGGGGCAGCGGGAGTAGGGGAGCAGTTCTTC
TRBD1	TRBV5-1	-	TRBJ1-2	CASRITGTGGFYGYTF	TGCGCCAGTAGAATAACCGGGACAGGGGGCTTCTATGGCTACACCTTC
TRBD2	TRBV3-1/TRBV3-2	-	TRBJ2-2	CASSRRDYYTGELFF	TGTGCCAGCAGCCGGCGGGACTATTACACCGGGGAGCTGTTTTTT
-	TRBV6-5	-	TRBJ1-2	CASSLRVFNYGYTF	TGTGCCAGCAGTCTGAGGGTCTTTAACTATGGCTACACCTTC
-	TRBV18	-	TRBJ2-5	CASSPTGSETQYF	TGTGCCAGCTCCCCGACAGGCAGCGAGACCCAGTACTTC
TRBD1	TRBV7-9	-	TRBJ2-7	CASSASGTAYEQYF	TGTGCCAGCAGCGCCTCCGGGACAGCCTACGAGCAGTACTTC
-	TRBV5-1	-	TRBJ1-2	CASSLGPQGREGYTF	TGCGCCAGCAGCTTGGGACCACAGGGACGAGAAGGCTACACCTTC
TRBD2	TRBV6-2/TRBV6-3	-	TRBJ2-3	CASSSFPGLAGVSDTQYF	TGTGCCAGCAGTTCGTTCCCGGGACTAGCGGGAGTTTCGGATACGCAGTATTTT
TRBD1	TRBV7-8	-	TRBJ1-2	CASSFTQGGGYTF	TGTGCCAGCAGCTTTACCCAGGGGGGAGGCTACACCTTC
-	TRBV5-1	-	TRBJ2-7	CASTNRYFGSYEQYF	TGCGCCAGCACCAATCGCTATTTCGGTTCCTACGAGCAGTACTTC
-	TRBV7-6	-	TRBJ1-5	CASSLFPGVYENQPQHF	TGTGCCAGCAGCTTATTCCCCGGAGTCTATGAAAATCAGCCCCAGCATTTT
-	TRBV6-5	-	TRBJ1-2	CASTNLGGNGYTF	TGTGCCAGCACAAATCTGGGGGGGAACGGCTACACCTTC
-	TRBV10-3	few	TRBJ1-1	CAISEAGMNTEAFF	TGTGCCATCAGTGAGGCAGGGATGAACACTGAAGCTTTCTTT